This T cell receptor beta chain was recorded in a study of T cell responses to AZD1222 COVID-19 vaccine. Study-wide results and limits: Vaccine-related CD4 TCRs covered spike, predominating at 160-218 and 743-854. Spike-specific TCR breadth and depth went up after people got two AZD1222 doses. Clonal diversity was possibly underestimated, and the donors were mostly white British, with more females.

As to this clone: Its antigen is not known.

TCRdb's table, derived via immunoSEQ multiplex PCR, lists solely in-frame clones and lacks some. The sample contains under 200,000 clones, roughly nine tenths of which appear only once. This CDR3 is 16 amino acids long. Germline V gene sequence: CDR1 LGHDT, CDR2 YNNKEL (reference sequence). J lost 4 bases, V lost 1 base, and 7 bases had no gene match. The chain couples TRBV3-1 (or the pseudogene TRBV3-2) to TRBJ2-5; TRBD1 agrees at 9 bases. Source: peripheral blood, taken on day 0 of AZD1222 vaccination. This clonotype originated in an adult in good health. The CDR3 is CASSQGSGQGGETQYF. The CDR3 coding sequence is TGTGCCAGCAGCCAAGGATCGGGACAGGGTGGAGAGACCCAGTACTTC.